These 5 T cell receptor beta chains share one sample of origin, sequenced in a study of cytomegalovirus exposure and HLA in healthy donors. A multiplex PCR was run with 60 Vbeta primers and 13 Jbeta primers. The table came from immunoSEQ multiplex PCR; TCRdb's copy has only in-frame clones and leaves some out. The profile shows fewer than 80,000 clones, 70% to 75% of them singletons. The sequencing input was PBMCs. The receptors here all came from a woman aged 30 to 39 in good health and CMV-seronegative.

This chain connects TRBV30 to TRBJ1-5, with 8 bases aligning to TRBD1. V was pared by 4 bases and J by 0 bases, with 2 bases of the junction left unmatched. CDR3 length: 14 residues. Germline loops: CDR1 GTSNPN, CDR2 SVGIG (reference sequence). The DNA of the CDR3 is TGTGCCTGGACGACAGGGGATAGCAATCAGCCCCAGCATTTT. Translating it yields CAWTTGDSNQPQHF. The full variable domain, with the rest looked up from reference TRBV30 and TRBJ1-5, is SQTIHQWPATLVQPVGSPLSLECTVEGTSNPNLYWYRQAAGRGLQLLFYSVGIGQISSEVPQNLSASRPQDRQFILSSKKLLLSDSGFYLCAWTTGDSNQPQHFGDGTRLSIL.

The chain combines TRBV27 with TRBJ2-3; 11 nucleotides line up with TRBD2. The germline V gene has CDR1 MNHEY and CDR2 SMNVEV (reference sequence). The V segment lost 6 bases and the J segment 2 bases; nucleotides outside the gene matches: 7. The CDR3 is 16 residues long. CDR3 sequence reads: CASRPTSGIPTDTQYF. The CDR3 coding sequence is TGTGCCAGCAGGCCGACTAGCGGGATTCCCACAGATACGCAGTATTTT.

This rearrangement joins TRBV28 to TRBJ2-1, with a possible D match to TRBD2 (6 bases). The CDR3 extends over 16 amino acids. Trimming left V 10 bases short and J 0 bases short, with 19 bases between. Germline-derived CDR1 and CDR2 are MDHEN and SYDVKM. The CDR3 DNA is TGTGCCACCAGACCCTTAGGAGGGAGCTCCTACAATGAGCAGTTCTTC. This codes for CATRPLGGSSYNEQFF.

A single count supports this clone. The genes are TRBV10-2 and TRBJ1-1; D unclear. Germline CDR1 reads WSHSY; CDR2 reads SAAADI. V dropped 0 bases and J dropped 3 bases, with 11 bases sitting between them. CDR3 size: 15 residues. CDR3 sequence: CASSESPSSDTEAFF. CDR3 sequence (DNA): TGCGCCAGCAGTGAGTCCCCATCTTCAGACACTGAAGCTTTCTTT.

In DNA, the CDR3 is TGTGCCAGCAGGGTCGGCGGGAAAGGATATGAGCAGTTCTTC. Its translation is CASRVGGKGYEQFF. The chain is built from TRBV6-6 and TRBJ2-1, with D perhaps matching TRBD2 (6 bases). There are 14 residues in the CDR3. Trimming cost V 6 bases and J 8 bases, with 17 bases left between them. CDR1 is MNHNY, CDR2 SVGAGI, per germline (reference sequence).